The 18 T cell receptor beta chains reported below all come from one sample, sequenced in a study of long-term antiretroviral therapy in people with HIV (dated by TCRdb to between 2021 and 2023). The immunoSEQ hsTCRB v3.0 assay was used at survey level resolution for TRB variable region sequencing. TCRdb re-hosts the immuneACCESS table, in-frame sequences only. Its copies lack some clones; in the studies checked, an unresolved V gene accounts for under half of them, and the cause for the rest is not known. The sample table lists about 23,000 clones, 65% to 85% of them with a count of one. The top ten constitute approximately 15% of the sample. Material: unsorted PBMCs, obtained 4.3 years after starting antiretroviral therapy. The source of these receptors is a man aged 30-40 years with HIV.

This sequence joins TRBV7-9 and TRBJ1-4, with TRBD1 matching over 8 bases. The V gene end was trimmed by 3 bases and the J gene end by 10 bases; junction bases not matched to a gene: 4. This CDR3 is 13 amino acids long. Germline V gene lookup returns CDR1 SEHNR and CDR2 FQNEAQ (reference sequence). The CDR3 bases are TGTGCCAGCAGCTTGAGGACAGGGAGAAAACTGTTTTTT. Encoded protein: CASSLRTGRKLFF. Looking up the rest from reference TRBV7-9 and TRBJ1-4 gives the full variable domain: DTGVSQNPRHKITKRGQNVTFRCDPISEHNRLYWYRQTLGQGPEFLTYFQNEAQLEKSRLLSDRFSAERPKGSFSTLEIQRTEQGDSAMYLCASSLRTGRKLFFGSGTQLSVL.

The genes are TRBV28 and TRBJ2-7; possibly TRBD1 for D (5 bases). This CDR3 has 11 residues. Trimming left V 5 bases short and J 9 bases short, with 11 bases between. Per the germline V gene, CDR1 is MDHEN and CDR2 is SYDVKM. CDR3 protein: CASSPKGAQYF. As DNA, the CDR3 is TGTGCCAGCAGTCCGAAAGGGGCGCAGTACTTC.

By its share, this clone is medium-sized. Other DNA sequences from this sample encode an identical CDR3 as well. The chain is built from TRBV6-5 and TRBJ1-1, with D possibly TRBD1 on 6 matching bases. Germline assignment: CDR1 MNHEY and CDR2 SVGAGI. The CDR3 has 14 residues. V was clipped by 5 bases and J by 1 base, with 11 bases between them. In DNA form, the CDR3 reads TGTGCCAGCAGTCCCGGACAGAAGAACACTGAAGCTTTCTTT. It specifies CASSPGQKNTEAFF.

This clone was found a few times. This chain connects TRBV5-4 to TRBJ2-2; 9 positions match TRBD2. Germline trimming cut 6 bases from V and 1 base from J; bases unmatched to any gene: 7. CDR3 length equals 16 residues. Germline V lookup: CDR1 SGHNT, CDR2 YYREEE (reference sequence). CDR3 coding DNA: TGTGCCAGCACCCGGCGGGGGGGCTGGAACACCGGGGAGCTGTTTTTT. Translated, it gives CASTRRGGWNTGELFF.

This rearrangement joins TRBV19 to TRBJ1-2; tentative D call: TRBD1 (5 bases). Germline lookup yields CDR1 LNHDA and CDR2 SQIVND (reference sequence). Trimming took 7 bases from V and 8 from J, leaving 17 bases between them. The CDR3 spans 13 residues. The CDR3 protein is CASTTVGRVGYTF. The CDR3, as DNA: TGTGCCAGTACCACCGTGGGCAGGGTGGGCTACACCTTC.

The chain employs TRBV27 and TRBJ2-7; D gene uncertain. The CDR3 is made up of 15 amino acids. The germline CDR1 and CDR2 sequences are MNHEY and SMNVEV (reference sequence). Trimming took 0 bases from V and 0 from J, leaving 9 bases between them. The CDR3 is CASSLSGPSSYEQYF. Written as DNA, the CDR3 is TGTGCCAGCAGTTTATCAGGGCCCAGCTCCTACGAGCAGTACTTC.

The chain employs TRBV5-1 and TRBJ2-7, with TRBD1 matching over 7 bases. V was clipped by 5 bases and J by 5 bases; unmatched bases: 4. Germline V CDR1 and CDR2: SGHRS, YFSETQ. This CDR3 is 12 amino acids long. This CDR3 reads CASSLQGHEQYF. The CDR3 nucleotides read TGCGCCAGCAGTTTACAGGGGCACGAGCAGTACTTC.

The count of this clone is one. V is TRBV6-4 and J is TRBJ2-2, with D possibly TRBD2 on 5 matching bases. The CDR3 loop spans 14 amino acids. V lost 4 bases and J 3 bases, leaving 9 bases between the germline ends. CDR1 is MRHNA, CDR2 SNTAGT, per germline. The CDR3 region has the DNA TGTGCCAGCAGTGCCGGGGTTGACACCGGGGAGCTGTTTTTT. Translated: CASSAGVDTGELFF.

This chain joins TRBV18 and TRBJ1-1; D is unclear. The CDR3 covers 16 residues. Germline CDR1 and CDR2: KGHSH and LQKENI. V was pared by 3 bases and J by 1 base, with 15 bases between. The CDR3 DNA sequence: TGTGCCAGCTCACCGTGGCCCCCGGATCCGAACACTGAAGCTTTCTTT. Protein product: CASSPWPPDPNTEAFF.

This clone has only a few counts. V usage is TRBV6-5 and J usage is TRBJ2-7; D gene unclear. From germline, CDR1 is MNHEY and CDR2 SVGAGI. This CDR3 spans 14 amino acids. Trimming removed 3 bases at V and 0 bases at J, with 9 bases between. The CDR3 spells CASSYDPRSYEQYF. The CDR3, as DNA: TGTGCCAGCAGTTATGATCCTCGCTCCTACGAGCAGTACTTC.

The chain has TRBV13 and TRBJ1-2; 7 nucleotides agree with TRBD1. The CDR3 sequence is 16 residues long. Germline values: CDR1 PRHDT, CDR2 FYEKMQ (reference sequence). V gave up 5 bases and J gave up 4 bases; unmatched junction bases: 13. The CDR3 reads CASSPAAAGGIYGYTF. The CDR3 nucleotides are TGTGCCAGCAGCCCGGCGGCGGCAGGGGGTATCTATGGCTACACCTTC.

Here the CDR3 reads CASSRQGASYEQYF. CDR3 DNA sequence: TGTGCCAGTAGTAGACAGGGGGCTTCCTACGAGCAGTACTTC. The rearrangement links TRBV19 to TRBJ2-7; 10 bases are a match to TRBD1. Germline CDR1 reads LNHDA; CDR2 reads SQIVND (reference sequence). The length of the CDR3 is 14 residues. V shed 4 bases and J 1 base; nucleotides not matched to a gene: 1.

The CDR3 sequence: CASSFRDRDPIGDSGANVLTF. The DNA for the CDR3 is TGTGCCAGCAGCTTCCGGGACAGGGACCCGATCGGGGACTCTGGGGCCAACGTCCTGACTTTC. The J gene is TRBJ2-6, the V gene TRBV7-8; TRBD1 matches at 9 bases. This CDR3 has 21 residues. Germline CDR1 and CDR2: SGHVS and FQNEAQ. Germline trimming cut 3 bases from V and 0 bases from J; bases unmatched to any gene: 15.

The genes are TRBV27 and TRBJ2-3; either TRBD1 or TRBD2 may fit D (6 bases each). The germline gives CDR1 MNHEY, CDR2 SMNVEV (reference sequence). Trimming left V 6 bases short and J 2 bases short, with 24 bases between. CDR3 size: 18 residues. The CDR3, as DNA: TGTGCCAGCAGCCGAACTAGCCTGGGGGGCTATAACACAGATACGCAGTATTTT. Encoded protein: CASSRTSLGGYNTDTQYF.

The chain employs TRBV4-2 and TRBJ2-7; 7 nucleotides align to TRBD2. The germline V gene has CDR1 LGHNA and CDR2 YNFKEQ. The trim removed 1 base at V and 0 bases at J, leaving 6 bases unmatched. The CDR3 extends over 16 amino acids. In nucleotides, the CDR3 is TGTGCCAGCAGCCAAGGGACCGGGACTACCTCCTACGAGCAGTACTTC. Its protein is CASSQGTGTTSYEQYF.

V is TRBV28 and J is TRBJ1-5; unclear D gene. Trimming removed 2 bases at V and 5 bases at J, with 10 bases between. Per the germline V gene, CDR1 is MDHEN and CDR2 is SYDVKM. This CDR3 comprises 14 residues. CDR3 coding DNA: TGTGCCAGCAGTTTACCCTCCTCGGATCAGCCCCAGCATTTT. Translated: CASSLPSSDQPQHF.

The chain is built from TRBV29-1 and TRBJ2-1, with 15 bases aligning to TRBD2. The CDR3 has 13 amino acids. The V gene end was trimmed by 6 bases and the J gene end by 12 bases; junction bases not matched to a gene: 6. CDR1 is SQVTM and CDR2 is ANQGSEA in the germline V gene. For the CDR3, the DNA is TGCAGCGTACCGGGACTAGCGGGAGGCGCGCAGTTCTTC. This encodes CSVPGLAGGAQFF.

The genes are TRBV7-3 and TRBJ2-6; no reliable D call. CDR1 and CDR2 (germline): SGHTA, FQGTGA. V was pared by 5 bases and J by 0 bases, with 8 bases between. This CDR3 spans 15 amino acids. As DNA, the CDR3 is TGTGCCAGCAGCGTCGGAAACTCTGGGGCCAACGTCCTGACTTTC. It translates to CASSVGNSGANVLTF.